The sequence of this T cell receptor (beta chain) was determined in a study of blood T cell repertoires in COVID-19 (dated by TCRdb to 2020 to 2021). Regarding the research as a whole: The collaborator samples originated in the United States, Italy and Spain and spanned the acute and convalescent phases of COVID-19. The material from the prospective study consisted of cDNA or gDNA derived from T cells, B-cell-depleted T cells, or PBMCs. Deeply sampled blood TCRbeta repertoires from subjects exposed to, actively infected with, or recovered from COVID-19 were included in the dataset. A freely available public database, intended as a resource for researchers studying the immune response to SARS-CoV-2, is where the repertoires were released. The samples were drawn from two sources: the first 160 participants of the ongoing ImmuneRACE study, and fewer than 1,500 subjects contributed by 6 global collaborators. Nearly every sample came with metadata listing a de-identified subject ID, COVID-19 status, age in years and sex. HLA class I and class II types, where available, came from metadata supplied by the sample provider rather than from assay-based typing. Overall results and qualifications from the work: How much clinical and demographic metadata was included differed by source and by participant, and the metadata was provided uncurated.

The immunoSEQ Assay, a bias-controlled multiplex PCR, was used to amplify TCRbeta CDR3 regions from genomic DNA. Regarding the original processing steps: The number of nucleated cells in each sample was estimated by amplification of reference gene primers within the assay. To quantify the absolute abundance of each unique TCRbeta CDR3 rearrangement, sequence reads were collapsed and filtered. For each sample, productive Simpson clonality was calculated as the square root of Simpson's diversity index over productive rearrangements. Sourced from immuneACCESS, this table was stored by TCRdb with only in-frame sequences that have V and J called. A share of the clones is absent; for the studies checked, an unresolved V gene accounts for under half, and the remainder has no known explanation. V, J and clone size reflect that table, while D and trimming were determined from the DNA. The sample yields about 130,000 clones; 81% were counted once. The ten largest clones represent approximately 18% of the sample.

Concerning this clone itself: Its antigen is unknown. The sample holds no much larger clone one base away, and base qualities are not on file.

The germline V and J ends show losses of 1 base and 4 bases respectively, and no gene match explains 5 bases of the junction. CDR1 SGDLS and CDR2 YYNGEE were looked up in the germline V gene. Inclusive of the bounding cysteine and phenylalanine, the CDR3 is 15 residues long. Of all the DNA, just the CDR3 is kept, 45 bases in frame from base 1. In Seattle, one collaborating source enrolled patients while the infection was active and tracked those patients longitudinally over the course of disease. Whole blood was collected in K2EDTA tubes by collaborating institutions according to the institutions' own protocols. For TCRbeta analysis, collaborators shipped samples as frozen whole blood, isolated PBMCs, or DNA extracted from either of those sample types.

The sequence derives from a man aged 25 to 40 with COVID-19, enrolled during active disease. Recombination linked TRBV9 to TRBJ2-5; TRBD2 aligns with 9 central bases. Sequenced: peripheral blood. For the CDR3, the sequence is CASSVSPTSGETQYF. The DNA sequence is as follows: TGTGCCAGCAGCGTATCCCCGACTAGCGGAGAGACCCAGTACTTC.